The source of this T cell receptor beta chain is a study of T and B cells in COVID-19 patients. For the study at large: At median age around 37 years, recovered patients were younger than active-infection patients at under 70. About 90% of the roughly 20 active-infection patients had comorbidities associated with unfavorable COVID-19 outcome. Whole-study findings and limits: Highly clonal in active COVID-19, TRB repertoires exceeded healthy-donor diversity and richness at recovery. Patients with COVID-19 reportedly showed strongly skewed T cell receptor beta variable and joining gene usage.

From blood, about 240-500 ng of genomic DNA served as TRB template. By share, this clonotype ranks as medium-sized. Antigen specificity is unknown. Multiplex PCR with BIOMED2 TRB-A/B primer pools amplified TRB rearrangements. TCRdb passed the multiplex PCR reads through MiXCR, listing each CDR3 protein once. The repertoire includes about 8,400 distinct CDR3 sequences, roughly 25% of them detected once, and 5.5% to 7% sits in the top ten. The CDR3 contains 15 residues. The germline V gene has CDR1 MNHEY and CDR2 SVGAGI. Trimming pared 2 bases from V and 7 bases from J, leaving 14 bases between. This sequence was found in a human donor who had recovered from COVID-19. Source material: blood. The chain employs TRBV6-5 and TRBJ1-4; a weak D match, TRBD1 (5 bases). CDR3 DNA: TGTGCCAGCAGTTACCGCGACAGCCGGAGTGAAAAACTGTTTTTT. It yields the protein CASSYRDSRSEKLFF.